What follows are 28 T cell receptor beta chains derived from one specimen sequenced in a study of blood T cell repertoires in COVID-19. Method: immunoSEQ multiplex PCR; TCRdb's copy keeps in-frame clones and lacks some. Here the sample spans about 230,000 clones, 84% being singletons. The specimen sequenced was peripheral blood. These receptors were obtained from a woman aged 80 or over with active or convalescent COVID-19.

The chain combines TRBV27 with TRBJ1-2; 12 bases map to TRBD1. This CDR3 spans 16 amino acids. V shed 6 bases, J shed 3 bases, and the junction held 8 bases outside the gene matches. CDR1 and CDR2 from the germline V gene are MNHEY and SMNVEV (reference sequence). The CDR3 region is CASRTSGTGGDYGYTF. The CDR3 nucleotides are TGTGCCAGCAGAACCTCGGGGACAGGGGGCGACTATGGCTACACCTTC.

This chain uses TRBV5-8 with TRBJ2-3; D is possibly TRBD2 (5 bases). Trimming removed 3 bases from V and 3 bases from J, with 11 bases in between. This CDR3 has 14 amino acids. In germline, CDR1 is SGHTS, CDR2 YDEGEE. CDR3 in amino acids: CASSWGVATDTQYF. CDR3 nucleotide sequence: TGTGCCAGCAGCTGGGGAGTGGCGACAGATACGCAGTATTTT.

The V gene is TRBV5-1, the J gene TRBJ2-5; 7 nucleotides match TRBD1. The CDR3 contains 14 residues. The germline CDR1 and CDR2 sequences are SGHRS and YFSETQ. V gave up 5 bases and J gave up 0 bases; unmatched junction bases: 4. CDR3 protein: CASSRGQNQETQYF. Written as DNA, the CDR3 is TGCGCCAGCAGTCGGGGACAGAACCAAGAGACCCAGTACTTC.

The CDR3, as DNA: TGTGCCAGCAGCCCAAGGCTAGTCACACTGAACTATGGCTACACCTTC. Translating it yields CASSPRLVTLNYGYTF. The chain couples TRBV7-9 to TRBJ1-2, with D unclear. The germline V gene encodes CDR1 SEHNR and CDR2 FQNEAQ (reference sequence). There are 16 residues in the CDR3. V lost 5 bases to trimming and J lost 2 bases, with 18 bases between them. The entire variable domain, with the rest obtained from reference TRBV7-9 and TRBJ1-2, is as follows: DTGVSQNPRHKITKRGQNVTFRCDPISEHNRLYWYRQTLGQGPEFLTYFQNEAQLEKSRLLSDRFSAERPKGSFSTLEIQRTEQGDSAMYLCASSPRLVTLNYGYTFGSGTRLTVV.

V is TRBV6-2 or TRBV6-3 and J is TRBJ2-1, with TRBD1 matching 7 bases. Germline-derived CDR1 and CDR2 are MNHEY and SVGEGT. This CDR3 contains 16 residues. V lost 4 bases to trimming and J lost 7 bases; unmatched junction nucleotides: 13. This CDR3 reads CASSLRGQLQLNEQFF. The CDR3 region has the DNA TGTGCCAGCAGTTTACGGGGACAGCTACAACTTAATGAGCAGTTCTTC.

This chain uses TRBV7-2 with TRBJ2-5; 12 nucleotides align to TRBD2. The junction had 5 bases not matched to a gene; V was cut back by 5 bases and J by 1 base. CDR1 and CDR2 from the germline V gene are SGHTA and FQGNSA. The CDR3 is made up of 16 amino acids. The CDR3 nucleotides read TGTGCCAGCAGCAACAGACTAGCGGGAGCCCAAGAGACCCAGTACTTC. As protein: CASSNRLAGAQETQYF.

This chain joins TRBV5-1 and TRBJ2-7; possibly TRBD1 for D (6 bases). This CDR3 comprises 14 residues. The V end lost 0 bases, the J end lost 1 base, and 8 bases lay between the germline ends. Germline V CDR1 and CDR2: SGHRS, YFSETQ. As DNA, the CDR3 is TGCGCCAGCAGCTTGGTGGGGGCTTCCTACGAGCAGTACTTC. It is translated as CASSLVGASYEQYF.

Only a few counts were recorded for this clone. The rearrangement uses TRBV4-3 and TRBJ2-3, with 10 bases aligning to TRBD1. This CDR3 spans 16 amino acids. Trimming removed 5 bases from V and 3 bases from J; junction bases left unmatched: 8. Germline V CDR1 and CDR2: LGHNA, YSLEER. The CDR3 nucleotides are TGCGCCAGCAGCAACGACAGGGGGCGCAGAACAGATACGCAGTATTTT. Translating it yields CASSNDRGRRTDTQYF.

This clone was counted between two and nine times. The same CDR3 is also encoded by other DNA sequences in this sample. This CDR3 reads CASSAGGGRYEQYF. The CDR3, as DNA: TGTGCCAGCAGCGCGGGAGGGGGGCGATACGAGCAGTACTTC. The chain has TRBV9 and TRBJ2-7; TRBD2 matches at 8 bases. Trimming at V came to 3 bases and at J to 4 bases, leaving 6 bases not matched to a gene. Germline loops: CDR1 SGDLS, CDR2 YYNGEE. The CDR3 length is 14 residues.

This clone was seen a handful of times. The CDR3 region is CASSPTGGYGNTIYF. CDR3 DNA: TGTGCCAGCAGTCCAACGGGGGGGTACGGAAACACCATATATTTT. This sequence joins TRBV7-2 and TRBJ1-3; D may be TRBD1 (5 bases). This CDR3 contains 15 residues. V was cut by 6 bases and J by 4 bases, with 16 bases left in between. Germline V gives CDR1 SGHTA, CDR2 FQGNSA.

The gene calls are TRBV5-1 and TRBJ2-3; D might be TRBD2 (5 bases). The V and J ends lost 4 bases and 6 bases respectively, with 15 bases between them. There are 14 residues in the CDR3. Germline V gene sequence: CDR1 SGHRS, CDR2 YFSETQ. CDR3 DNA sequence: TGCGCCAGCAGCCACGATAGCCCGGGGGATACGCAGTATTTT. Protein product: CASSHDSPGDTQYF.

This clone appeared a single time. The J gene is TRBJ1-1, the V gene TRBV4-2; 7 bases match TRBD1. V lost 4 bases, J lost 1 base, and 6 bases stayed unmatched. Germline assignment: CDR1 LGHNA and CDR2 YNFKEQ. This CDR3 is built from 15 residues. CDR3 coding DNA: TGTGCCAGCAGCCCGGGACAGAATACGAACACTGAAGCTTTCTTT. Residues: CASSPGQNTNTEAFF.

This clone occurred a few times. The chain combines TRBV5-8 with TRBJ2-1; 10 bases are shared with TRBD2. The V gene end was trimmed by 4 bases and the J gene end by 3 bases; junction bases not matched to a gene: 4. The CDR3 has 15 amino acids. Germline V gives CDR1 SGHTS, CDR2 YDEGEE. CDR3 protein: CASSEAGGVYNEQFF. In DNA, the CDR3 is TGTGCCAGCAGCGAAGCGGGGGGGGTCTACAATGAGCAGTTCTTC.

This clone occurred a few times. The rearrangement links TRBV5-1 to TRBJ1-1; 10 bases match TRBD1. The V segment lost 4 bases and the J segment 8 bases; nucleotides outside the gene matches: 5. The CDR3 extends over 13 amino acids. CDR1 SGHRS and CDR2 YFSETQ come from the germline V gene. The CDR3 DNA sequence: TGCGCCAGCAGCCCTAGGGGACAGGGGGAAGCTTTCTTT. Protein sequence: CASSPRGQGEAFF. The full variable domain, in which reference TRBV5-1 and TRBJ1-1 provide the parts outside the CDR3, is KAGVTQTPRYLIKTRGQQVTLSCSPISGHRSVSWYQQTPGQGLQFLFEYFSETQRNKGNFPGRFSGRQFSNSRSEMNVSTLELGDSALYLCASSPRGQGEAFFGQGTRLTVV.

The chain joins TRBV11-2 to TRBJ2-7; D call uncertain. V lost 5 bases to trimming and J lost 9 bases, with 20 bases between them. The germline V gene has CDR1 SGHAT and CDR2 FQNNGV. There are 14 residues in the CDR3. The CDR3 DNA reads TGTGCCAGCAGCCCCGGAGCAACCCATGTCGGGCAGTACTTC. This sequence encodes CASSPGATHVGQYF.

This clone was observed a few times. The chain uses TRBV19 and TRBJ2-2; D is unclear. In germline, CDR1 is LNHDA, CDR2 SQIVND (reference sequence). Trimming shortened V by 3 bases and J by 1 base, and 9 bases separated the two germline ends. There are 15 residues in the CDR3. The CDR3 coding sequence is TGTGCCAGTAGTATCGGTAGCATGAACACCGGGGAGCTGTTTTTT. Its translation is CASSIGSMNTGELFF.

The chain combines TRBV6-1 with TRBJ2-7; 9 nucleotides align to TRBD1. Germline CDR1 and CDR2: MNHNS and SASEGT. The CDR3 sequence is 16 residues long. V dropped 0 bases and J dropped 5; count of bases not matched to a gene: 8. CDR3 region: CASSEATGTGIDEQYF. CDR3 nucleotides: TGTGCCAGCAGTGAAGCGACCGGGACAGGGATCGACGAGCAGTACTTC.

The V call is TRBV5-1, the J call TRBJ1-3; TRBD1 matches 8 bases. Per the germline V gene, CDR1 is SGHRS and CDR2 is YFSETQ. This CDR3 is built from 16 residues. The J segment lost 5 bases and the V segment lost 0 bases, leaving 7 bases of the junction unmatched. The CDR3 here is CASSLGIGQGRNTIYF. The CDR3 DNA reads TGCGCCAGCAGCTTGGGGATCGGACAGGGCAGAAACACCATATATTTT.

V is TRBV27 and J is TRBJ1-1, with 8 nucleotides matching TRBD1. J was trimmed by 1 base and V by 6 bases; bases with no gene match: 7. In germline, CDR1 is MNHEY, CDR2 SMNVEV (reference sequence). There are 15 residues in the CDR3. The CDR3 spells CASSRGRFPNTEAFF. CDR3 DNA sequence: TGTGCCAGCAGCAGGGGGCGCTTTCCGAACACTGAAGCTTTCTTT.

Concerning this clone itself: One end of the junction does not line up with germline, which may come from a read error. The chain's CDR3 is CASNYGDRGRDWKAFF. The CDR3 DNA reads TGTGCCAGCAATTACGGTGACAGGGGGCGGGATTGGAAAGCTTTCTTT. The J gene is TRBJ1-1, the V gene TRBV6-2 or TRBV6-3; 10 nucleotides line up with TRBD1. This CDR3 comprises 16 residues. Germline assignment: CDR1 MNHEY and CDR2 SVGEGT.

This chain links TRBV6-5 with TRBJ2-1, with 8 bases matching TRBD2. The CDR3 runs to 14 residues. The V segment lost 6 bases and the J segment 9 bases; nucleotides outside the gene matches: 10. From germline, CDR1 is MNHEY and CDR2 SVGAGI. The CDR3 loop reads CASRAIGGRSEQFF. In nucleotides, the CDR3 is TGTGCCAGCAGGGCCATCGGCGGGAGGAGTGAGCAGTTCTTC.

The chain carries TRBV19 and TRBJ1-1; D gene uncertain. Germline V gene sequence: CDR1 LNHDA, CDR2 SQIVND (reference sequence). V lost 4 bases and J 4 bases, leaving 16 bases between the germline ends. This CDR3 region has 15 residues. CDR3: CASSTSAGWGTEAFF. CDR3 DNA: TGTGCCAGTAGTACGTCCGCGGGTTGGGGCACTGAAGCTTTCTTT. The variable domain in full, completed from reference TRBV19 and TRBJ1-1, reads DGGITQSPKYLFRKEGQNVTLSCEQNLNHDAMYWYRQDPGQGLRLIYYSQIVNDFQKGDIAEGYSVSREKKESFPLTVTSAQKNPTAFYLCASSTSAGWGTEAFFGQGTRLTVV.

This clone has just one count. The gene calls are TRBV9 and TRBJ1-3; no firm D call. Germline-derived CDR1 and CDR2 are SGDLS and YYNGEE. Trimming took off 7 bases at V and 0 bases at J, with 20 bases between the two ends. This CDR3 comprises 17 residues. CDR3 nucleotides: TGTGCCAGCGGGGTGGGTGGAGGCTCCCCCTCTGGAAACACCATATATTTT. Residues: CASGVGGGSPSGNTIYF.

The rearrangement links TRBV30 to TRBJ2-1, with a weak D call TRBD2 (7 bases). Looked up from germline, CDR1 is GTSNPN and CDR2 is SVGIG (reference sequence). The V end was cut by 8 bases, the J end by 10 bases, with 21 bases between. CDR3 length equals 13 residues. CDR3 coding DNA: TGTGCCGGGATTGGGGGGGCGTCAGGGGAGCAGTTCTTC. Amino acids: CAGIGGASGEQFF.

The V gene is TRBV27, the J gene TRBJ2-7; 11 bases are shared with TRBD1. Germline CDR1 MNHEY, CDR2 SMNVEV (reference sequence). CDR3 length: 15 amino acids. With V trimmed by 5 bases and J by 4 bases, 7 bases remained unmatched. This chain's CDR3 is CASSPAGQGGYEQYF. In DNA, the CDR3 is TGTGCCAGCAGTCCGGCGGGACAGGGGGGGTACGAGCAGTACTTC.

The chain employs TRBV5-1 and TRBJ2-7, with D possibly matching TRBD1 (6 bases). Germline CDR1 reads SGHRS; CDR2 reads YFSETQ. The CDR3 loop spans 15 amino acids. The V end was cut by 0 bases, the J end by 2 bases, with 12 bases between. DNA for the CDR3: TGCGCCAGCAGCTTGGCCATTAGGGGGACCTACGAGCAGTACTTC. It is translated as CASSLAIRGTYEQYF.

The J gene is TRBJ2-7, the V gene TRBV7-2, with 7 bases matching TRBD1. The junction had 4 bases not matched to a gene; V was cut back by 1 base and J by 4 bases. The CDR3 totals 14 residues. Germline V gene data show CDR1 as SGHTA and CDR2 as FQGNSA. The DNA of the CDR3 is TGTGCCAGCAGCTTAGGAGGGGGCGGGTACGAGCAGTACTTC. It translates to CASSLGGGGYEQYF. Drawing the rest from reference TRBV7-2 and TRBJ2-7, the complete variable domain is GAGVSQSPSNKVTEKGKDVELRCDPISGHTALYWYRQSLGQGLEFLIYFQGNSAPDKSGLPSDRFSAERTGGSVSTLTIQRTQQEDSAVYLCASSLGGGGYEQYFGPGTRLTVT.

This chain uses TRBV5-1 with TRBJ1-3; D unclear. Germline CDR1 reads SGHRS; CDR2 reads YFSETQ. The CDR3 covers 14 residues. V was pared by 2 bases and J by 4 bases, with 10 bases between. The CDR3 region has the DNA TGCGCCAGCAGCTTTGAGGGAAACGGAAACACCATATATTTT. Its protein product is CASSFEGNGNTIYF. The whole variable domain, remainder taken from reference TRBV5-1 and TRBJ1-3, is KAGVTQTPRYLIKTRGQQVTLSCSPISGHRSVSWYQQTPGQGLQFLFEYFSETQRNKGNFPGRFSGRQFSNSRSEMNVSTLELGDSALYLCASSFEGNGNTIYFGEGSWLTVV.